A single sample gave rise to the 26 T cell receptor beta chains below, sequenced in a study of blood T cells in healthy people across ages (dated by TCRdb to between 2014 and 2016). The library relied on 5' RACE. The instrument was an Illumina HiSeq 2500. A second PCR of about 7 to 12 cycles was performed with a sample-barcoded 5' primer and a J-beta primer mix. TCRdb reprocessing: public reads trimmed at Q25 with fastp, clones called with MiXCR, in-frame beta chains kept. Merged by CDR3 protein, the rows form single entries marked with the most common genes and DNA. This sample gives 650,000 to 700,000 distinct CDR3 sequences in total; roughly half of them show up just once. Around an eighth of the sample is in the top ten clones. The specimen was blood. These receptors originate from a woman at least 80 years old in good health.

For the CDR3, the DNA is TGCAGTGCTAGACTTACAATAGATACGCAGTATTTT. This encodes CSARLTIDTQYF. The rearrangement uses TRBV20-1 and TRBJ2-3; D is unresolved. The CDR3 runs to 12 residues. Between the trimmed V and J ends, which lost 2 bases and 5 bases, there was a span of 8 bases. Germline lookup yields CDR1 DFQATT and CDR2 SNEGSKA (reference sequence).

The chain carries TRBV12-3 or TRBV12-4 and TRBJ1-5; D ambiguous. V was cut by 3 bases and J by 1 base, with 7 bases left in between. The CDR3 totals 14 residues. The CDR3 coding sequence is TGTGCCAGCAGTTTGGCCAGAAGCAATCAGCCCCAGCATTTT. It codes for CASSLARSNQPQHF.

The chain has TRBV27 and TRBJ2-2; 12 bases are shared with TRBD2. Germline CDR1 is MNHEY and CDR2 is SMNVEV (reference sequence). V trimming: 0 bases; J trimming: 5 bases; junction bases outside the gene matches: 4. This CDR3 has 17 residues. The DNA of the CDR3 is TGTGCCAGCAGTTTATCGTCTACTAGCGGGAGGACCGGGGAGCTGTTTTTT. Translation gives CASSLSSTSGRTGELFF.

Remarks on this clonotype: The junction departs from germline at one end; a sequencing error may be responsible. This rearrangement joins TRBV11-3 to TRBJ2-5; D unclear. CDR1 is SGHNT and CDR2 is YENEEA in the germline V gene. This CDR3 has 13 amino acids. CDR3 sequence: CTSSSGPQETQYF. The DNA for the CDR3 is TGTACCAGCAGCTCGGGTCCGCAAGAGACCCAGTACTTC.

In DNA, the CDR3 is TGCGCCAGCAGCCACGACAGGGCTGAAGCTTTCTTT. This codes for CASSHDRAEAFF. The rearrangement links TRBV4-1 to TRBJ1-1, with 7 bases that match TRBD1. The CDR3 consists of 12 residues. Germline assignment: CDR1 MGHRA and CDR2 YSYEKL. The V segment lost 3 bases and the J segment 6 bases; nucleotides outside the gene matches: 1.

The DNA for the CDR3 is TGTGCCAGCAGCCGCGACGGGCAGCTTTACAATGAGCAGTTCTTC. Protein sequence: CASSRDGQLYNEQFF. The chain combines TRBV27 with TRBJ2-1; D uncertain. CDR3 length: 15 residues. The germline V gene encodes CDR1 MNHEY and CDR2 SMNVEV (reference sequence). V was clipped by 6 bases and J by 4 bases, with 16 bases between them.

This sequence joins TRBV6-5 and TRBJ1-1, with TRBD1 as a possible D gene (6 bases). Germline V gene sequence: CDR1 MNHEY, CDR2 SVGAGI. CDR3 length equals 19 residues. Trimming removed 0 bases at V and 0 bases at J, with 20 bases between. The CDR3 sequence: CASSYSINTGTNMNTEAFF. CDR3 bases: TGTGCCAGCAGTTACTCGATCAACACAGGGACAAACATGAACACTGAAGCTTTCTTT.

V and J are TRBV5-1 and TRBJ2-3; 8 bases line up with TRBD1. CDR3 size: 15 residues. Germline V lookup: CDR1 SGHRS, CDR2 YFSETQ. Unmatched junction bases numbered 8, after V lost 2 bases and J lost 6 bases. The CDR3 loop is CASSLGTGWGDTQYF. CDR3 sequence (DNA): TGCGCCAGCAGCTTAGGGACAGGATGGGGCGATACGCAGTATTTT.

This rearrangement joins TRBV28 to TRBJ2-6; D ambiguous. Looked up from germline, CDR1 is MDHEN and CDR2 is SYDVKM. Trimming shortened V by 6 bases and J by 0 bases, and 12 bases separated the two germline ends. CDR3 size: 16 residues. DNA of the CDR3: TGTGCCAGCAGGGCAACAGCTTCCTCTGGGGCCAACGTCCTGACTTTC. This gives the protein CASRATASSGANVLTF.

Turning to this clonotype: Possible read error: a much larger clone is one base away. The V gene is TRBV6-6, the J gene TRBJ2-7, with TRBD1 identical over 10 bases. Germline assignment: CDR1 MNHNY and CDR2 SVGAGI (reference sequence). The CDR3 extends over 15 amino acids. V lost 2 bases to trimming and J lost 6 bases; unmatched junction nucleotides: 7. In nucleotides, the CDR3 is TGTGCCAGCAGTTACGCTGGGACAGGGGCTCTCGAGCAGTACTTC. This translates into CASSYAGTGALEQYF.

The rearrangement links TRBV6-5 to TRBJ2-5, with D perhaps TRBD1 (6 bases). The closer fit of TRBJ2-7 to the DNA end suggests the J call may be wrong. The CDR3 length is 14 residues. Germline V gene data show CDR1 as MNHEY and CDR2 as SVGAGI. The CDR3 loop is CASRYMRGGYEQYF. In DNA, the CDR3 is TGTGCCAGCAGGTACATGAGAGGGGGTTACGAGCAGTACTTC.

V and J are TRBV6-2 or TRBV6-3 and TRBJ2-1; 12 bases match TRBD2. CDR3 length equals 15 residues. V shed 8 bases and J 7 bases; nucleotides not matched to a gene: 9. CDR1 and CDR2 (germline): MNHEY, SVGEGT. This CDR3 is CASQIGLAGRNEQFF. The DNA of the CDR3 is TGTGCCAGCCAAATCGGACTAGCGGGACGGAATGAGCAGTTCTTC.

Concerning this clonotype itself: A much larger clone sits a single nucleotide away, making a read error possible. The chain couples TRBV12-3 or TRBV12-4 to TRBJ2-3; D gene ambiguous. CDR3 length: 12 residues. Trimming stripped 11 bases from V and 2 bases from J, with 11 bases between. Here the CDR3 DNA reads TGTGCCGCCGGAGAGGACACAGATACGCAGTATTTT. This encodes CAAGEDTDTQYF.

The rearrangement joins TRBV20-1 to TRBJ2-7; D is uncertain. This CDR3 has 12 amino acids. With 6 bases removed from V and 1 base from J, the gap between germline ends came to 10 bases. The V gene's germline CDR1 is DFQATT and CDR2 SNEGSKA (reference sequence). CDR3 sequence (DNA): TGCAGTGCCACCGGACCGTCCTACGAGCAGTACTTC. It translates to CSATGPSYEQYF.

This clonotype showed up many times. The chain carries TRBV11-2 and TRBJ2-3; D unresolved. Deletions cut 1 base from V and 0 bases from J, with 14 bases between. CDR3 length equals 17 residues. Germline CDR1 is SGHAT and CDR2 is FQNNGV. The CDR3: CASSLVRSVISTDTQYF. CDR3 DNA: TGTGCCAGCAGCTTAGTCAGGAGCGTCATTAGCACAGATACGCAGTATTTT.

For this clonotype: One base away lies a much larger clone, so this may be a sequencing read error. The V and J genes are TRBV5-5 and TRBJ2-7; 10 bases agree with TRBD2. This CDR3 contains 14 residues. Germline CDR1 reads SGHKS; CDR2 reads YYEKEE (reference sequence). CDR3 residues: CASSFGLAEYGQYF. DNA of the CDR3: TGTGCCAGCAGCTTTGGACTAGCGGAATACGGGCAGTACTTC.

V is TRBV12-3 or TRBV12-4 and J is TRBJ2-1; 8 nucleotides align to TRBD2. This CDR3 has 15 residues. Trimming removed 4 bases from V and 9 bases from J; junction bases left unmatched: 11. The CDR3 DNA follows: TGTGCCAGCAGTTCCGGGAGGGCCGCGGGTGGTGAGCAGTTCTTC. Amino acids: CASSSGRAAGGEQFF.

The chain combines TRBV12-3 or TRBV12-4 with TRBJ2-4; 8 positions match TRBD1. The J call may be incorrect, as the DNA end agrees better with TRBJ2-7. The CDR3 runs 15 residues. CDR3 sequence: CASSFADRGSYEQYF. In DNA form, the CDR3 reads TGTGCCAGCAGTTTTGCTGACAGGGGCTCCTACGAGCAGTACTTC.

This chain joins TRBV20-1 and TRBJ2-4, with a possible D match to TRBD1 (7 bases). Judging by the DNA end, TRBJ2-7 fits better; the J call may be wrong. Per germline, CDR1 DFQATT and CDR2 SNEGSKA (reference sequence). The CDR3 length is 12 residues. This CDR3 is CSPRGDSDEQYF. Written as DNA, the CDR3 is TGCAGTCCCAGGGGGGATAGCGACGAGCAGTACTTC.

This chain connects TRBV27 to TRBJ2-3, with TRBD2 matching 10 bases. The CDR3 is 15 residues long. The V gene end was trimmed by 5 bases and the J gene end by 6 bases; junction bases not matched to a gene: 8. CDR1 is MNHEY, CDR2 SMNVEV, per germline (reference sequence). This CDR3 is CASSRIAGGVDTQYF. The CDR3 DNA sequence: TGTGCCAGCAGTAGGATAGCGGGGGGTGTGGATACGCAGTATTTT.

The V gene is TRBV12-3 or TRBV12-4, the J gene TRBJ1-5; maybe TRBD1 (5 bases). CDR3 length: 14 residues. V shed 8 bases and J shed 3 bases, with 14 bases lying between them. In nucleotides, the CDR3 is TGTGCCAGCGGAACAGGACTATACAATCAGCCCCAGCATTTT. It encodes CASGTGLYNQPQHF.

With respect to this clonotype: A much larger clonotype is one base distant, so this may be a read error. This chain joins TRBV29-1 and TRBJ2-6, with 7 bases lining up with TRBD1. Germline V gene sequence: CDR1 SQVTM, CDR2 ANQGSEA. CDR3 size: 12 residues. The CDR3 DNA follows: TGCAGCGTTATCGAGGGGGCCAACGTCCAGACTTTC. Protein product: CSVIEGANVQTF.

This rearrangement joins TRBV29-1 to TRBJ1-1; 7 bases are shared with TRBD1. V was pared by 1 base and J by 9 bases, with 11 bases of the junction left unmatched. The V gene's germline CDR1 is SQVTM and CDR2 ANQGSEA. This CDR3 contains 14 residues. This CDR3 reads CSVEGQGGTLKAFF. The CDR3 DNA is TGCAGCGTTGAAGGTCAGGGGGGAACACTGAAAGCTTTCTTT. Drawing the rest from reference TRBV29-1 and TRBJ1-1, the complete variable domain is SAVISQKPSRDICQRGTSLTIQCQVDSQVTMMFWYRQQPGQSLTLIATANQGSEATYESGFVIDKFPISRPNLTFSTLTVSNMSPEDSSIYLCSVEGQGGTLKAFFGQGTRLTVV.

With respect to this clonotype: One base away lies a much larger clone, so this may be a sequencing read error. CDR3 protein: CASSQPGTTNEQYF. CDR3 nucleotides: TGCGCCAGCAGCCAACCCGGGACAACCAATGAGCAGTACTTC. The genes are TRBV4-1 and TRBJ2-1, with D possibly being TRBD1 (6 bases). The end of the DNA is better explained by TRBJ2-7, so the J call may be wrong. In germline, CDR1 is MGHRA, CDR2 YSYEKL. The CDR3 sequence is 14 residues long.

The table lists this clonotype with many counts. The gene calls are TRBV29-1 and TRBJ1-5; 8 bases map to TRBD1. The junction had 3 bases not matched to a gene; V was cut back by 4 bases and J by 1 base. This CDR3 is 14 amino acids long. Per germline, CDR1 SQVTM and CDR2 ANQGSEA. CDR3 sequence (DNA): TGCAGCGTTGCCCGACAGGGGAGCAATCAGCCCCAGCATTTT. Its translation: CSVARQGSNQPQHF.

Worth noting for this clonotype: A much larger clone lies a single base off, so this may be a read error. V usage is TRBV2 and J usage is TRBJ2-1; 7 bases are shared with TRBD2. CDR1 is SNHLY, CDR2 FYNNEI, per germline. The CDR3 is made up of 14 amino acids. Unmatched junction bases numbered 5, after V lost 5 bases and J lost 4 bases. CDR3 sequence (DNA): TGTGCCAGCAGTACTGAGGGAGGGTACAATGAGCAGTTCTTC. Translation: CASSTEGGYNEQFF. Combining the CDR3 with reference TRBV2 and TRBJ2-1 gives the whole variable domain EPEVTQTPSHQVTQMGQEVILRCVPISNHLYFYWYRQILGQKVEFLVSFYNNEISEKSEIFDDQFSVERPDGSNFTLKIRSTKLEDSAMYFCASSTEGGYNEQFFGPGTRLTVL.